One and the same sample provided the 17 T cell receptor beta chains below, sequenced in a study of T cell responses to AZD1222 COVID-19 vaccine. The assay was immunoSEQ multiplex PCR, and TCRdb's table has in-frame clones only and misses some. The sample carries some 120,000 clones, around 94% recorded once. The specimen was peripheral blood, collected on day 0 of AZD1222 vaccination. The receptors stem from an adult in good health.

The CDR3 loop is CAWSVAGSYNSPLHF. The CDR3 DNA follows: TGTGCCTGGAGTGTGGCCGGCTCCTATAATTCACCCCTCCACTTT. This chain joins TRBV30 and TRBJ1-6; no firm D call. Trimming shortened V by 0 bases and J by 0 bases, and 6 bases separated the two germline ends. The CDR3 loop spans 15 amino acids. The germline gives CDR1 GTSNPN, CDR2 SVGIG (reference sequence).

V usage is TRBV28 and J usage is TRBJ2-1; D ambiguous. V was trimmed by 5 bases and J by 0 bases, leaving 8 bases between them. The germline V gene has CDR1 MDHEN and CDR2 SYDVKM. The CDR3 is made up of 14 amino acids. CDR3 sequence: CASSPNPSYNEQFF. DNA of the CDR3: TGTGCCAGCAGTCCGAACCCCTCCTACAATGAGCAGTTCTTC.

This chain uses TRBV3-1 (or the pseudogene TRBV3-2) with TRBJ1-3; D is perhaps TRBD1 (5 bases). Trimming removed 1 base at V and 2 bases at J, with 9 bases between. The CDR3 is 15 amino acids. The germline V gene has CDR1 LGHDT and CDR2 YNNKEL (reference sequence). This CDR3 reads CASSQGWGTGNTIYF. Here the CDR3 DNA reads TGTGCCAGCAGCCAAGGGTGGGGGACTGGAAACACCATATATTTT.

As DNA, the CDR3 is TGTGCCAGCAGTTTGGCGAGGGGGAAAACTGAAGCTTTCTTT. It encodes CASSLARGKTEAFF. The chain joins TRBV27 to TRBJ1-1, with D possibly matching TRBD1 (6 bases). There are 14 residues in the CDR3. Germline CDR1 and CDR2: MNHEY and SMNVEV (reference sequence). V was trimmed by 3 bases and J by 5 bases, leaving 13 bases between them.

The rearrangement links TRBV11-2 to TRBJ2-5, with D perhaps matching TRBD1 or TRBD2 (5 bases each). The CDR3 runs 16 residues. The V gene's germline CDR1 is SGHAT and CDR2 FQNNGV. Trimming removed 2 bases from V and 2 bases from J, with 15 bases in between. For the CDR3, the DNA is TGTGCCAGCAGCTTATCGCCTCGGGGCCGACAAGAGACCCAGTACTTC. This encodes CASSLSPRGRQETQYF.

This sequence joins TRBV18 and TRBJ2-2; perhaps TRBD1 as D (6 bases). The CDR3 is made up of 15 amino acids. Germline V CDR1 and CDR2: KGHSH, LQKENI. Trimming shortened V by 2 bases and J by 2 bases, and 9 bases separated the two germline ends. The chain's CDR3 is CASSPGTPNTGELFF. The DNA of the CDR3 is TGTGCCAGCTCACCAGGGACACCAAACACCGGGGAGCTGTTTTTT.

DNA for the CDR3: TGTGCCAGCAGTGAAAAAGGGGGCGGCTATGGCTACACCTTC. Translation: CASSEKGGGYGYTF. The chain has TRBV2 and TRBJ1-2; TRBD1 matches at 7 bases. The CDR3 sequence is 14 residues long. CDR1 SNHLY and CDR2 FYNNEI come from the germline V gene. The J segment lost 4 bases and the V segment lost 2 bases, leaving 4 bases of the junction unmatched.

The rearrangement joins TRBV5-1 to TRBJ1-1; a weak D match, TRBD1 (5 bases). Trimming shortened V by 4 bases and J by 5 bases, and 12 bases separated the two germline ends. CDR1 and CDR2 from the germline V gene are SGHRS and YFSETQ. The CDR3 length is 13 residues. The CDR3 sequence is CASSQTGKTEAFF. In nucleotides, the CDR3 is TGCGCCAGCAGCCAAACAGGAAAGACTGAAGCTTTCTTT. Drawing the rest from reference TRBV5-1 and TRBJ1-1, the complete variable domain is KAGVTQTPRYLIKTRGQQVTLSCSPISGHRSVSWYQQTPGQGLQFLFEYFSETQRNKGNFPGRFSGRQFSNSRSEMNVSTLELGDSALYLCASSQTGKTEAFFGQGTRLTVV.

The V and J genes are TRBV2 and TRBJ2-1; 11 bases match TRBD2. V dropped 6 bases and J dropped 5; count of bases not matched to a gene: 6. CDR1 and CDR2 (germline): SNHLY, FYNNEI. This CDR3 contains 15 residues. As DNA, the CDR3 is TGTGCCAGCAGCCGACTAGCGGGACCTAACAATGAGCAGTTCTTC. Its protein is CASSRLAGPNNEQFF.

The chain links TRBV6-2 or TRBV6-3 to TRBJ2-2; D gene uncertain. Germline-derived CDR1 and CDR2 are MNHEY and SVGEGT. This CDR3 is built from 12 residues. Between the trimmed V and J ends, which lost 5 bases and 9 bases, there was a span of 10 bases. The CDR3 region is CASSRPPWELFF. CDR3 in DNA: TGTGCCAGCAGTCGGCCTCCTTGGGAGCTGTTTTTT.

The J gene is TRBJ1-2, the V gene TRBV6-1; D not resolved. Germline CDR1 reads MNHNS; CDR2 reads SASEGT. Trimming removed 2 bases at V and 0 bases at J, with 4 bases between. This CDR3 is built from 13 residues. CDR3 sequence (DNA): TGTGCCAGCAGTGAATGGGCTAACTATGGCTACACCTTC. Residues: CASSEWANYGYTF.

The V and J genes are TRBV6-6 and TRBJ1-6; tentatively, D is TRBD1 (5 bases). The CDR3 totals 15 residues. Germline V gene sequence: CDR1 MNHNY, CDR2 SVGAGI (reference sequence). With 0 bases removed from V and 6 bases from J, the gap between germline ends came to 9 bases. CDR3 bases: TGTGCCAGCAGTTACTCGGGTCAGGGTAATTCACCCCTCCACTTT. Its translation: CASSYSGQGNSPLHF.

This clone was seen more than once but under ten times. The genes are TRBV28 and TRBJ2-7, with D perhaps matching TRBD1 (6 bases). Trimming removed 5 bases at V and 0 bases at J, with 11 bases between. The CDR3 covers 14 residues. In germline, CDR1 is MDHEN, CDR2 SYDVKM. CDR3 sequence: CASSDLTGSYEQYF. The CDR3 region has the DNA TGTGCCAGCAGTGACTTGACAGGCTCCTACGAGCAGTACTTC.

V gene TRBV12-3 or TRBV12-4 combines with J gene TRBJ2-7; 8 bases map to TRBD1. V lost 4 bases and J lost 5; bases outside the gene matches: 4. The CDR3 is 13 amino acids. The CDR3 is CASSSDRADEQYF. The CDR3 nucleotides read TGTGCCAGCAGTTCGGACAGGGCCGACGAGCAGTACTTC.

The chain employs TRBV7-9 and TRBJ2-7; the D gene is possibly TRBD2 (7 bases). This CDR3 comprises 16 residues. Germline V gene data show CDR1 as SEHNR and CDR2 as FQNEAQ (reference sequence). V was trimmed by 7 bases and J by 3 bases, leaving 22 bases between them. CDR3 residues: CASTKGGVNPGYEQYF. In nucleotides, the CDR3 is TGTGCCAGCACCAAAGGGGGGGTTAACCCTGGCTACGAGCAGTACTTC. The whole variable domain, filled in from reference TRBV7-9 and TRBJ2-7, reads DTGVSQNPRHKITKRGQNVTFRCDPISEHNRLYWYRQTLGQGPEFLTYFQNEAQLEKSRLLSDRFSAERPKGSFSTLEIQRTEQGDSAMYLCASTKGGVNPGYEQYFGPGTRLTVT.

This chain connects TRBV5-1 to TRBJ2-7; 15 bases match TRBD2. This CDR3 is 18 amino acids long. The germline V gene encodes CDR1 SGHRS and CDR2 YFSETQ. The V and J ends lost 0 bases and 4 bases, in that order; junction bases with no gene match: 8. The CDR3 region has the DNA TGCGCCAGCAGCTTGGGGACTAGCGGGAGGGCCTTAATTTACGAGCAGTACTTC. It specifies CASSLGTSGRALIYEQYF.

The chain's CDR3 is CASSPLAEIYEQYF. In nucleotides, the CDR3 is TGTGCCAGCAGCCCACTCGCTGAAATTTACGAGCAGTACTTC. The gene calls are TRBV7-9 and TRBJ2-7; D is unclear. Deletions cut 5 bases from V and 4 bases from J, with 15 bases between. The CDR3 runs 14 residues. CDR1 and CDR2 (germline): SEHNR, FQNEAQ (reference sequence). Based on the CDR3 plus reference TRBV7-9 and TRBJ2-7, the full variable domain is DTGVSQNPRHKITKRGQNVTFRCDPISEHNRLYWYRQTLGQGPEFLTYFQNEAQLEKSRLLSDRFSAERPKGSFSTLEIQRTEQGDSAMYLCASSPLAEIYEQYFGPGTRLTVT.